Each of the 21 T cell receptor beta chains below was sequenced from the same sample in a study of immune evolution from preneoplasia to lung adenocarcinoma. Generated by immunoSEQ multiplex PCR, the TCRdb table keeps only in-frame clones and is missing some. The sample contains roughly 5,700 clones, about four fifths of which appear only once. The sample consisted of FFPE normal lung tissue adjacent to the tumor. The source of these receptors is a person aged 50 or older with lung adenocarcinoma.

This clone was recorded a few times. V gene TRBV18 combines with J gene TRBJ1-5; D not certain. CDR1 and CDR2 (germline): KGHSH, LQKENI. This CDR3 region has 14 residues. Trimming took 2 bases from V and 6 from J, leaving 11 bases between them. The CDR3 here is CASSPMGGGQPQHF. The CDR3 DNA reads as TGTGCCAGCTCACCAATGGGAGGTGGTCAGCCCCAGCATTTT.

The rearrangement joins TRBV4-1 to TRBJ2-2; no clear D gene. V was trimmed by 2 bases and J by 5 bases, leaving 0 bases between them. Germline CDR1 is MGHRA and CDR2 is YSYEKL. The CDR3 contains 11 residues. The CDR3 reads CASSQTGELFF. CDR3 sequence (DNA): TGCGCCAGCAGCCAAACCGGGGAGCTGTTTTTT.

V gene TRBV4-2 combines with J gene TRBJ2-2; 8 bases fit TRBD1. With V trimmed by 3 bases and J by 6 bases, 6 bases remained unmatched. This CDR3 is 15 amino acids long. Germline V gene lookup returns CDR1 LGHNA and CDR2 YNFKEQ. The CDR3 sequence: CASSQRTGKAGELFF. CDR3 bases: TGTGCCAGCAGCCAGAGGACAGGGAAGGCCGGGGAGCTGTTTTTT.

The V gene is TRBV28, the J gene TRBJ1-1, with D perhaps matching TRBD1 (5 bases). The germline CDR1 and CDR2 sequences are MDHEN and SYDVKM. The CDR3 sequence is 13 residues long. The ends were cut back, 6 bases at V and 11 bases at J, with 19 bases in the middle. CDR3 DNA: TGTGCCAGCAGGACCGACCGGACGGGGGTCGCTTTCTTT. Protein: CASRTDRTGVAFF.

The chain combines TRBV28 with TRBJ1-1; D is possibly TRBD1 (5 bases). Looked up from germline, CDR1 is MDHEN and CDR2 is SYDVKM. Trimming pared 5 bases from V and 5 bases from J, leaving 27 bases between. This CDR3 is 18 amino acids long. CDR3 region: CASSQGAFRGRRGTEAFF. CDR3 nucleotide sequence: TGTGCCAGCAGTCAAGGGGCTTTTCGGGGAAGGAGGGGAACTGAAGCTTTCTTT.

The DNA of the CDR3 is TGTGCCAGCTCACTACTGGGACTAGCGGGAGCTGGTGAGCAGTACTTC. Translated, it gives CASSLLGLAGAGEQYF. The J gene is TRBJ2-7, the V gene TRBV18; 14 bases map to TRBD2. The CDR3 spans 16 residues. The V and J ends lost 4 bases and 7 bases, in that order; junction bases with no gene match: 9. The germline V gene encodes CDR1 KGHSH and CDR2 LQKENI.

The V and J genes are TRBV30 and TRBJ1-1; no clear D. Trimming pared 2 bases from V and 2 bases from J, leaving 9 bases between. This CDR3 contains 13 residues. The germline V gene has CDR1 GTSNPN and CDR2 SVGIG (reference sequence). The CDR3 loop is CAWSLGGNTEAFF. The DNA for the CDR3 is TGTGCCTGGAGTCTTGGCGGCAACACTGAAGCTTTCTTT. Drawing the rest from reference TRBV30 and TRBJ1-1, the complete variable domain is SQTIHQWPATLVQPVGSPLSLECTVEGTSNPNLYWYRQAAGRGLQLLFYSVGIGQISSEVPQNLSASRPQDRQFILSSKKLLLSDSGFYLCAWSLGGNTEAFFGQGTRLTVV.

This clone was detected once. The rearrangement joins TRBV5-1 to TRBJ1-2; D gene unclear. Trimming stripped 0 bases from V and 1 base from J, with 7 bases between. The CDR3 length is 14 residues. Germline lookup yields CDR1 SGHRS and CDR2 YFSETQ. CDR3 sequence (DNA): TGCGCCAGCAGCTTGGAACAGATTAACTATGGCTACACCTTC. This gives the protein CASSLEQINYGYTF.

This clone was observed a single time. The V call is TRBV7-2, the J call TRBJ1-2; 9 bases fit TRBD1. CDR3 length: 14 amino acids. Looked up from germline, CDR1 is SGHTA and CDR2 is FQGNSA. V dropped 5 bases and J dropped 5; count of bases not matched to a gene: 6. CDR3 nucleotides: TGTGCCAGCAGCCTTAGGGGACAGGGTTATGGCTACACCTTC. Translation gives CASSLRGQGYGYTF.

The chain joins TRBV4-1 to TRBJ1-4; a possible D gene is TRBD1 (5 bases). CDR3 length equals 16 residues. Trimming cost V 0 bases and J 2 bases, with 10 bases left between them. Germline V gives CDR1 MGHRA, CDR2 YSYEKL. CDR3 protein: CASSQDQGATNEKLFF. DNA of the CDR3: TGCGCCAGCAGCCAAGATCAAGGGGCCACTAATGAAAAACTGTTTTTT.

The chain combines TRBV7-3 with TRBJ1-1, with TRBD1 as a possible D gene (5 bases). This CDR3 comprises 11 residues. V lost 2 bases and J lost 11, with 9 bases in between. Germline V gives CDR1 SGHTA, CDR2 FQGTGA. This CDR3 is CASSLGGYAFF. The CDR3 region has the DNA TGTGCCAGCAGCTTAGGGGGGTACGCTTTCTTT.

This sequence joins TRBV30 and TRBJ2-7, with D possibly called TRBD1 or TRBD2 (5 bases each). V was cut by 3 bases and J by 2 bases, with 8 bases left in between. The germline CDR1 and CDR2 sequences are GTSNPN and SVGIG (reference sequence). The CDR3 loop spans 12 amino acids. The CDR3 DNA reads TGTGCCTGGAGGAGGGGAGCCTACGAGCAGTACTTC. Amino acids: CAWRRGAYEQYF.

V and J are TRBV4-1 and TRBJ2-1; tentatively, D is TRBD1 (5 bases). The germline V gene encodes CDR1 MGHRA and CDR2 YSYEKL. V lost 1 base to trimming and J lost 0 bases, with 16 bases between them. CDR3 size: 18 residues. The CDR3 nucleotides read TGCGCCAGCAGCCAAGGGATGAAGGGGCCTTTCTCCTACAATGAGCAGTTCTTC. Its protein is CASSQGMKGPFSYNEQFF.

The chain carries TRBV10-3 and TRBJ1-2; unclear D gene. Germline V gene sequence: CDR1 ENHRY, CDR2 SYGVKD. With 10 bases removed from V and 2 bases from J, the gap between germline ends came to 17 bases. There are 14 residues in the CDR3. The CDR3 loop reads CATREREQNYGYTF. The CDR3 DNA reads TGTGCCACCCGAGAGCGGGAGCAGAACTATGGCTACACCTTC.

V usage is TRBV11-3 and J usage is TRBJ2-5; 8 bases are a match to TRBD2. Germline lookup yields CDR1 SGHNT and CDR2 YENEEA. With 5 bases clipped from V and 2 bases from J, the junction kept 7 bases outside the gene matches. This CDR3 is built from 15 residues. CDR3 amino acids: CASSAFSGKQETQYF. The CDR3, as DNA: TGTGCCAGCAGCGCCTTTAGCGGGAAGCAAGAGACCCAGTACTTC.

The rearrangement uses TRBV30 and TRBJ1-5; maybe TRBD1 (6 bases). Germline V gene lookup returns CDR1 GTSNPN and CDR2 SVGIG (reference sequence). The germline V and J ends were trimmed by 4 bases and 3 bases, with 13 bases remaining between them. The CDR3 length is 14 residues. The CDR3 DNA is TGTGCCTGGAATCTAGGGACACTCAATCAGCCCCAGCATTTT. This sequence encodes CAWNLGTLNQPQHF.

The chain combines TRBV6-5 with TRBJ2-7, with TRBD2 as a possible D gene (5 bases). The CDR3 is 14 amino acids. Trimming cost V 0 bases and J 7 bases, with 13 bases left between them. CDR1 and CDR2 (germline): MNHEY, SVGAGI. The CDR3 region has the DNA TGTGCCAGCAGTTACTCCTCGGACCGGGGAGAGCAGTACTTC. This codes for CASSYSSDRGEQYF.

The CDR3 spells CAWSVTTVNTEAFF. Here the CDR3 DNA reads TGTGCCTGGAGTGTAACCACCGTGAACACTGAAGCTTTCTTT. This chain links TRBV30 with TRBJ1-1, with D hard to call. The CDR3 consists of 14 residues. With 0 bases removed from V and 0 bases from J, the gap between germline ends came to 8 bases. Germline V CDR1 and CDR2: GTSNPN, SVGIG (reference sequence).

The chain employs TRBV6-6 and TRBJ2-3; 7 bases agree with TRBD2. The CDR3 consists of 15 residues. The ends lost 5 bases at V and 2 bases at J; junction bases unmatched: 7. Looked up from germline, CDR1 is MNHNY and CDR2 is SVGAGI (reference sequence). DNA of the CDR3: TGTGCCAGCAGTGAGGCGGGAGTCAACACAGATACGCAGTATTTT. This gives the protein CASSEAGVNTDTQYF.

The chain employs TRBV28 and TRBJ2-7; D possibly corresponds to TRBD2 (5 bases). CDR1 and CDR2 (germline): MDHEN, SYDVKM. V was cut by 6 bases and J by 5 bases, with 17 bases left in between. This CDR3 is built from 14 residues. CDR3: CASRRTSGWNEQYF. The CDR3 coding sequence is TGTGCCAGCAGGCGGACCTCGGGGTGGAACGAGCAGTACTTC.

The V gene is TRBV7-9, the J gene TRBJ2-2; tentatively, D is TRBD1 (6 bases). The V gene's germline CDR1 is SEHNR and CDR2 FQNEAQ (reference sequence). This CDR3 is 14 amino acids long. V was clipped by 5 bases and J by 2 bases, with 9 bases between them. The CDR3 coding sequence is TGTGCCAGCAGCCAGGACAGTAACACCGGGGAGCTGTTTTTT. This translates into CASSQDSNTGELFF. Using reference TRBV7-9 and TRBJ2-2 for the parts outside the CDR3, the full variable domain is DTGVSQNPRHKITKRGQNVTFRCDPISEHNRLYWYRQTLGQGPEFLTYFQNEAQLEKSRLLSDRFSAERPKGSFSTLEIQRTEQGDSAMYLCASSQDSNTGELFFGEGSRLTVL.